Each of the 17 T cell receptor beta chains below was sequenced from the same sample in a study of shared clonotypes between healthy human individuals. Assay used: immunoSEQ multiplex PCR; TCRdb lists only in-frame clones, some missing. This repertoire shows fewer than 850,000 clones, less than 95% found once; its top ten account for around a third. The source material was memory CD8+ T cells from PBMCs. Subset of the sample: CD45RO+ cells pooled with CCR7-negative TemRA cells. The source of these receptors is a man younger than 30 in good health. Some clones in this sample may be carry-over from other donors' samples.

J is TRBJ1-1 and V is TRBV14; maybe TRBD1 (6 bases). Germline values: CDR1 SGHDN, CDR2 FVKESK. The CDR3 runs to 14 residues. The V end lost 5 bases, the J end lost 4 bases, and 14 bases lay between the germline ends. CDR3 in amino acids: CASSIGGPGTEAFF. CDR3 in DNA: TGTGCCAGCAGCATAGGGGGACCGGGCACTGAAGCTTTCTTT.

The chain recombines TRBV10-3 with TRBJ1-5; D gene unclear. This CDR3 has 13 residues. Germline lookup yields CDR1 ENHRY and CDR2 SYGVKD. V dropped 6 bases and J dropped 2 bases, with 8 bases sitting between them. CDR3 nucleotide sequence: TGTGCCATCAGAGACCGAGGCAATCAGCCCCAGCATTTT. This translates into CAIRDRGNQPQHF.

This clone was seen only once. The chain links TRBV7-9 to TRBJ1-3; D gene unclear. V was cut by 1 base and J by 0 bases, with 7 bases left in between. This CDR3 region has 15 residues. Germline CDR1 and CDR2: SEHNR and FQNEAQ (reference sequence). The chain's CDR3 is CASSLVWDSGNTIYF. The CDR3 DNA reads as TGTGCCAGCAGCTTAGTATGGGACTCTGGAAACACCATATATTTT.

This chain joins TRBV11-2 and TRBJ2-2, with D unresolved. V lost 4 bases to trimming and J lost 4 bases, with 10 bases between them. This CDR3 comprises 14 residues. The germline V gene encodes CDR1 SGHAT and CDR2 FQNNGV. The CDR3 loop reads CASSSPIITGELFF. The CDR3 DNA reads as TGTGCCAGCAGCTCGCCGATCATCACCGGGGAGCTGTTTTTT.

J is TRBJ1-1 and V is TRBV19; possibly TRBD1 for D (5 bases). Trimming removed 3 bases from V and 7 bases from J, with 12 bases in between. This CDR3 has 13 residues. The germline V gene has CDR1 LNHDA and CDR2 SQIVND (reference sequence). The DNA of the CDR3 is TGTGCCAGTAGTATTGCAGGGTTTCTTGAAGCTTTCTTT. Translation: CASSIAGFLEAFF.

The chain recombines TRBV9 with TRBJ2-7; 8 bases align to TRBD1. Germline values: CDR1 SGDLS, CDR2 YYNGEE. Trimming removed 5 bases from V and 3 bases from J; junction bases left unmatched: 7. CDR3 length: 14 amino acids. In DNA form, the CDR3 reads TGTGCCAGCAGTGACGGACAGGGTGGCTACGAGCAGTACTTC. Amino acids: CASSDGQGGYEQYF.

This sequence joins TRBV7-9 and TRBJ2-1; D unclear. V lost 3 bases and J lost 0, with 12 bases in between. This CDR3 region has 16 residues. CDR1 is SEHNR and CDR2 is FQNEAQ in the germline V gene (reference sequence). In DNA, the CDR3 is TGTGCCAGCAGCTTCTTGGTTGTCAGCTCCTACAATGAGCAGTTCTTC. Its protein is CASSFLVVSSYNEQFF. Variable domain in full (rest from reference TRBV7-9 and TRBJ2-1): DTGVSQNPRHKITKRGQNVTFRCDPISEHNRLYWYRQTLGQGPEFLTYFQNEAQLEKSRLLSDRFSAERPKGSFSTLEIQRTEQGDSAMYLCASSFLVVSSYNEQFFGPGTRLTVL.

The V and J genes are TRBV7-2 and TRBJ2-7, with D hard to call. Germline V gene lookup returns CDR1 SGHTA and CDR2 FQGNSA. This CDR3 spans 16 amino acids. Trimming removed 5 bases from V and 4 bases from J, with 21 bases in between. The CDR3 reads CASSHTKTPGLYEQYF. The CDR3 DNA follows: TGTGCCAGCAGCCATACAAAAACCCCTGGGCTATACGAGCAGTACTTC.

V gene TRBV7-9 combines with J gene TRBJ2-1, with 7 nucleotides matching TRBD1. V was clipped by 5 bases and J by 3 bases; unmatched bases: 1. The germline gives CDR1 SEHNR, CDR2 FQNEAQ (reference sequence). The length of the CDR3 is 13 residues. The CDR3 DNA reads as TGTGCCAGCAGCGGGACAGACTACAATGAGCAGTTCTTC. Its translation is CASSGTDYNEQFF.

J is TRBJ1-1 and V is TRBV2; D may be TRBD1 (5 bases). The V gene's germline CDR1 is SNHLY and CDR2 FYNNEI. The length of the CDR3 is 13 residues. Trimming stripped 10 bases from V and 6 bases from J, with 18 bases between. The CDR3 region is CAKSRENDPEAFF. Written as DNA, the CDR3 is TGTGCCAAATCCAGGGAGAATGACCCTGAAGCTTTCTTT.

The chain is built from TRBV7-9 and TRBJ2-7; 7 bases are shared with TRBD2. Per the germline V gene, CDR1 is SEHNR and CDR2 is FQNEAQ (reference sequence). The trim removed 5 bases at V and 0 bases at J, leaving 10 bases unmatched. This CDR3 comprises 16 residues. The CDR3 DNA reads TGTGCCAGCAGCGGCCAGGTAGCGGGCTACTCCTACGAGCAGTACTTC. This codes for CASSGQVAGYSYEQYF.

This CDR3 reads CASSPAAWPTNYGYTF. The CDR3 nucleotides read TGTGCCAGCAGCCCGGCGGCGTGGCCAACTAACTATGGCTACACCTTC. This rearrangement joins TRBV13 to TRBJ1-2, with no clear D. This CDR3 is 16 amino acids long. V was pared by 5 bases and J by 0 bases, with 16 bases between. Germline loops: CDR1 PRHDT, CDR2 FYEKMQ (reference sequence).

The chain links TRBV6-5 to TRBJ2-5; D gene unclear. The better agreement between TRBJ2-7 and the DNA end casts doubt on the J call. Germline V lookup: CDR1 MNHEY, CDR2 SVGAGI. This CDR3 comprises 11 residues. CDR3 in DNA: TGTGCCAGCAGTGCCAACTACGAGCAGTACTTC. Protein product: CASSANYEQYF.

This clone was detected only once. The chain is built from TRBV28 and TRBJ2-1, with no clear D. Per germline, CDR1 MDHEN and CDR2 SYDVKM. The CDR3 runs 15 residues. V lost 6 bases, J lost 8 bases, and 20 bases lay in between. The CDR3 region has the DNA TGTGCCAGCAGCCCCGCCCGGAGTGGATTTTATGAGCAGTTCTTC. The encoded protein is CASSPARSGFYEQFF.

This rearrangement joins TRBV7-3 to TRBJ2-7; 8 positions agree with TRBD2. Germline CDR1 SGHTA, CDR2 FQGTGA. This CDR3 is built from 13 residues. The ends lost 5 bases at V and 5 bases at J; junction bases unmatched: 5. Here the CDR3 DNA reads TGTGCCAGCAGCGACGGACTAGCCCACGAGCAGTACTTC. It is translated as CASSDGLAHEQYF.

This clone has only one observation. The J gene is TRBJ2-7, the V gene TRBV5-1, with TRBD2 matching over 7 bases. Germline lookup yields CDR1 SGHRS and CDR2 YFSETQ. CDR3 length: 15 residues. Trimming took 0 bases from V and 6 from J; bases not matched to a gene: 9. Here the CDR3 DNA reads TGCGCCAGCAGCTTGGGACTAGCCCCAGTCGGCGAGCAGTACTTC. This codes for CASSLGLAPVGEQYF.

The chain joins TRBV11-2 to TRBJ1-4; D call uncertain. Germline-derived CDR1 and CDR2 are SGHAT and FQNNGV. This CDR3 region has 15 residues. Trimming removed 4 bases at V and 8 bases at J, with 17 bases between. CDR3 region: CASSSRTAWTEKLFF. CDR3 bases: TGTGCCAGCAGCTCTCGGACCGCCTGGACCGAAAAACTGTTTTTT.